The source of this T cell receptor (beta chain) is a study of T cell responses to AZD1222 COVID-19 vaccine. Study results and limitations: Sampling captured repertoires only after the peak T cell response.

The junction had 2 bases not matched to a gene; V was cut back by 4 bases and J by 1 base. The length of the CDR3 is 15 residues. Germline lookup yields CDR1 SGHRS and CDR2 YFSETQ. The method was immunoSEQ multiplex PCR; TCRdb's version includes in-frame clones alone and lacks a portion of them. The sample shows around 89,000 clones, 75% to 90% of them seen only once. With regard to this clone: Its antigen remains unknown.

The source material was peripheral blood, sampled 28 days after the second AZD1222 dose. This sequence joins TRBV5-1 and TRBJ2-5; TRBD2 matches 12 bases. The TCR was taken from an adult who received the AZD1222 COVID-19 vaccine. In nucleotides, the CDR3 is TGCGCCAGCAGCCAGGGACTAGCGGGCCAAGAGACCCAGTACTTC. This sequence encodes CASSQGLAGQETQYF.